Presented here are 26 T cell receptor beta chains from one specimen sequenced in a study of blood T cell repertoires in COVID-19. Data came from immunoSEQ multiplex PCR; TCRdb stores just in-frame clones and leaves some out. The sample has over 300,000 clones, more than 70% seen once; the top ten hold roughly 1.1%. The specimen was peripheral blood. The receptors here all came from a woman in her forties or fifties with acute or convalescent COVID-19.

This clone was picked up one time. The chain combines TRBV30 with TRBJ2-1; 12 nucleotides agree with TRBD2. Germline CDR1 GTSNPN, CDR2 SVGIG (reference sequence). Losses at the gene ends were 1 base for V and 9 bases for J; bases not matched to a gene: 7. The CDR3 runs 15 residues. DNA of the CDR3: TGTGCCTGGAGTGAAGCTAGCGGGAGGGCGGGTGAGCAGTTCTTC. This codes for CAWSEASGRAGEQFF.

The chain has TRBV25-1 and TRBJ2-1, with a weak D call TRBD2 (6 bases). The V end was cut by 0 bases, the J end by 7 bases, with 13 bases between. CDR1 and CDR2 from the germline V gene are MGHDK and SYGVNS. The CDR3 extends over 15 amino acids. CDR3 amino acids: CASSEYGGVGNEQFF. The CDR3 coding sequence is TGTGCCAGCAGTGAATACGGGGGAGTGGGAAATGAGCAGTTCTTC.

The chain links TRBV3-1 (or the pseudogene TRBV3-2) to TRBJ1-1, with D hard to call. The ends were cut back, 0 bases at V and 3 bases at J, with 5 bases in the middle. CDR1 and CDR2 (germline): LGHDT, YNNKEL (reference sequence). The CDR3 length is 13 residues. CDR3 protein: CASSQERDTEAFF. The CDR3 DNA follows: TGTGCCAGCAGCCAAGAACGGGACACTGAAGCTTTCTTT.

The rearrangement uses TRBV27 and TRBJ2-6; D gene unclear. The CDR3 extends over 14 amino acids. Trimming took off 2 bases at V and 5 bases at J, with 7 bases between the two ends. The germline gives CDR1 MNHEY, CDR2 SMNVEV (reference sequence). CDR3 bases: TGTGCCAGCAGTTTAATGAGCTGGGCCAACGTCCTGACTTTC. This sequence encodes CASSLMSWANVLTF.

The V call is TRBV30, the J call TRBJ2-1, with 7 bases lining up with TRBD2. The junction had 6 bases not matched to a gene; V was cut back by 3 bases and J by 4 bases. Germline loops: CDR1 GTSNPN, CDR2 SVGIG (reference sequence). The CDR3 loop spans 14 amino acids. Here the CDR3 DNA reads TGTGCCTGGAGAGGGCTAGCGGTATACAATGAGCAGTTCTTC. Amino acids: CAWRGLAVYNEQFF.

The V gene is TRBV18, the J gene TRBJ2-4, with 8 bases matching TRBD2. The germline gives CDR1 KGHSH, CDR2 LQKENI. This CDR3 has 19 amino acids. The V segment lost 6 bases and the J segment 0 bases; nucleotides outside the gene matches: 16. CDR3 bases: TGTGCCAGCTCCCCGGAGGGTAGCGGGATCGGGCTAGCCAAAAACATTCAGTACTTC. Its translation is CASSPEGSGIGLAKNIQYF.

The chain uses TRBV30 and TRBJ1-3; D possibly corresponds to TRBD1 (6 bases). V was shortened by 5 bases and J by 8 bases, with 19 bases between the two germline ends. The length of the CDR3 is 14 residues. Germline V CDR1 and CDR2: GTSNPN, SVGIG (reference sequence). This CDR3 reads CAWGGTPEPDTIYF. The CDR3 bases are TGTGCCTGGGGGGGGACACCGGAGCCGGACACCATATATTTT.

CDR3 loop: CASSFGQGPDTQYF. The DNA of the CDR3 is TGTGCCAGCAGCTTTGGTCAGGGTCCAGATACGCAGTATTTT. V and J are TRBV11-2 and TRBJ2-3; a weak D match, TRBD1 (5 bases). V lost 3 bases, J lost 4 bases, and 11 bases lay in between. Germline assignment: CDR1 SGHAT and CDR2 FQNNGV. The CDR3 extends over 14 amino acids.

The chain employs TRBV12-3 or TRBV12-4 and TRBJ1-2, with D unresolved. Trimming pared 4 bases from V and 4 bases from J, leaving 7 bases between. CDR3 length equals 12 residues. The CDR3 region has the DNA TGTGCCAGCAGTTGGGCGGGCTATGGCTACACCTTC. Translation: CASSWAGYGYTF.

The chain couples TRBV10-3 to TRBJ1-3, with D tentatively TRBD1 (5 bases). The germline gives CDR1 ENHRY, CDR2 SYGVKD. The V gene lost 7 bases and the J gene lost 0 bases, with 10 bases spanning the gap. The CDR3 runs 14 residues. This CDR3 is CAITSTDSGNTIYF. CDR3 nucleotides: TGTGCCATCACTTCGACAGACTCTGGAAACACCATATATTTT.

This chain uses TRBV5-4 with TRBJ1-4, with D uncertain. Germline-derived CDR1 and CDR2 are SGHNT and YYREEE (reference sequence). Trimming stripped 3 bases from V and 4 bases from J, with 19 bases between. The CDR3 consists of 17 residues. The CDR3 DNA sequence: TGTGCCAGCAGCTACCGACGTGCGGCGGGGAGTAATGAAAAACTGTTTTTT. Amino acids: CASSYRRAAGSNEKLFF.

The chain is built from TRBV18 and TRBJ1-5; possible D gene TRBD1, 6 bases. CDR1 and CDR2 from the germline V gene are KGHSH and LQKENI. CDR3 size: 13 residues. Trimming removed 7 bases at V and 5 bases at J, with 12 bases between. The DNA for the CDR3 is TGTGCCAGCTTACAGGGATTAGATCAGCCCCAGCATTTT. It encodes CASLQGLDQPQHF.

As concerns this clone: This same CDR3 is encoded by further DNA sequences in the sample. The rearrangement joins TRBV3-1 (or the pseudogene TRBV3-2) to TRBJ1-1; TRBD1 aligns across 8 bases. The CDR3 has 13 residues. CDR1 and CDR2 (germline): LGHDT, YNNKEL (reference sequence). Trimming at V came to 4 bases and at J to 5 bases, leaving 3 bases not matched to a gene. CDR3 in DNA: TGTGCCAGCAGCCTAACAGGGGGAACTGAAGCTTTCTTT. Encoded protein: CASSLTGGTEAFF.

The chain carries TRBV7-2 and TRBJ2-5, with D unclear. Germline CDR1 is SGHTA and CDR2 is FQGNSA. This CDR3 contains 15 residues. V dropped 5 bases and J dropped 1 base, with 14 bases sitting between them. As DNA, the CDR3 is TGTGCCAGCAGCAAACCAGATGGGCTCCAAGAGACCCAGTACTTC. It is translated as CASSKPDGLQETQYF.

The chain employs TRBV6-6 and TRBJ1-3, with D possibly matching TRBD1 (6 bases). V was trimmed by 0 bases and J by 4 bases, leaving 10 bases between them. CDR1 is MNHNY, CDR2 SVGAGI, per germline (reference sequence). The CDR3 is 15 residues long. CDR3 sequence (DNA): TGTGCCAGCAGTTACTCAGGGACAAGAGGAAACACCATATATTTT. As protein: CASSYSGTRGNTIYF.

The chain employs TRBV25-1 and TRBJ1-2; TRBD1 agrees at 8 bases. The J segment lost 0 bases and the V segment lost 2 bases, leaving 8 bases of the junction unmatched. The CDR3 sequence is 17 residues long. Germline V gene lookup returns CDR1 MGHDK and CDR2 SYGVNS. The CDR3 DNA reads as TGTGCCAGCAGTGAACCTGGAGACAGGGGAGCTAACTATGGCTACACCTTC. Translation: CASSEPGDRGANYGYTF.

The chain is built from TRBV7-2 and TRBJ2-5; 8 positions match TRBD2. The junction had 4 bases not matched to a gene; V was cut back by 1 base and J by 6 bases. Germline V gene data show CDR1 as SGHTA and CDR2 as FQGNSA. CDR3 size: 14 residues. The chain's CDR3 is CASSLGGTRKTQYF. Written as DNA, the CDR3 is TGTGCCAGCAGCTTAGGTGGGACTAGAAAGACCCAGTACTTC. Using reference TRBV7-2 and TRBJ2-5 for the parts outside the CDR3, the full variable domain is GAGVSQSPSNKVTEKGKDVELRCDPISGHTALYWYRQSLGQGLEFLIYFQGNSAPDKSGLPSDRFSAERTGGSVSTLTIQRTQQEDSAVYLCASSLGGTRKTQYFGPGTRLLVL.

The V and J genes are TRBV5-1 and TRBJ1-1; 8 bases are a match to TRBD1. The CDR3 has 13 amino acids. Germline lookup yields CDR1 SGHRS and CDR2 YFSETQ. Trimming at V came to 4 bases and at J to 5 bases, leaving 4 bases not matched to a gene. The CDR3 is CASSRTGGTEAFF. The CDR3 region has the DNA TGCGCCAGCAGCCGAACAGGGGGGACTGAAGCTTTCTTT. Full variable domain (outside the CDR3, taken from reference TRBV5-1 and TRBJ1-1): KAGVTQTPRYLIKTRGQQVTLSCSPISGHRSVSWYQQTPGQGLQFLFEYFSETQRNKGNFPGRFSGRQFSNSRSEMNVSTLELGDSALYLCASSRTGGTEAFFGQGTRLTVV.

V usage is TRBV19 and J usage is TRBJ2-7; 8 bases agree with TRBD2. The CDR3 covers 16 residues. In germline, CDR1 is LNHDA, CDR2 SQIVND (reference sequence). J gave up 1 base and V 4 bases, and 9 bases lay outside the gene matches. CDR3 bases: TGTGCCAGTAGTACCTTAGATAGCGGGACGTCCTACGAGCAGTACTTC. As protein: CASSTLDSGTSYEQYF.

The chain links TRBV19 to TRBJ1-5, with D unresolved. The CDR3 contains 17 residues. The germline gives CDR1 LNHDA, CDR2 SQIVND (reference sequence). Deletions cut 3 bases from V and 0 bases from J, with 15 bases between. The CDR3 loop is CASSIKSGKLSNQPQHF. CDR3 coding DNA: TGTGCCAGTAGTATCAAGAGCGGAAAGCTTAGCAATCAGCCCCAGCATTTT.

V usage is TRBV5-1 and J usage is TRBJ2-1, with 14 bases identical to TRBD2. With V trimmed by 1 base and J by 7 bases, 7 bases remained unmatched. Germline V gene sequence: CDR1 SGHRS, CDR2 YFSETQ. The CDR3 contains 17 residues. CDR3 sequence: CASSLMTSGRAGNEQFF. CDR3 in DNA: TGCGCCAGCAGCTTGATGACTAGCGGGAGGGCCGGGAATGAGCAGTTCTTC.

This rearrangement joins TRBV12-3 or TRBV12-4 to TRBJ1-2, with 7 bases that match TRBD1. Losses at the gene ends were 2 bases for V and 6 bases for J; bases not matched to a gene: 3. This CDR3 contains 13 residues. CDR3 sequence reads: CASSLRQGNGYTF. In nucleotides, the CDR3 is TGTGCCAGCAGTTTACGACAGGGCAATGGCTACACCTTC.

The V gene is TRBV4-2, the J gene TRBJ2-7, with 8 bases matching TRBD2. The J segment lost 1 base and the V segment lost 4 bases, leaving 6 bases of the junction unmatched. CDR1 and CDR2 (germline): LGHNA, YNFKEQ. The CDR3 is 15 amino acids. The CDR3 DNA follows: TGTGCCAGCAGCCCGAGCGGGAGCCGATCCTACGAGCAGTACTTC. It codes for CASSPSGSRSYEQYF.

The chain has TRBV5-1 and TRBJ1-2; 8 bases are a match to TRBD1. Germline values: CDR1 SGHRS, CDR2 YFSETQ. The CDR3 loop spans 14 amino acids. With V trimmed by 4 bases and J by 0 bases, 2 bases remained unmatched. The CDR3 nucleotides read TGCGCCAGCAGCCTGGACAGGGCTAACTATGGCTACACCTTC. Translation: CASSLDRANYGYTF.

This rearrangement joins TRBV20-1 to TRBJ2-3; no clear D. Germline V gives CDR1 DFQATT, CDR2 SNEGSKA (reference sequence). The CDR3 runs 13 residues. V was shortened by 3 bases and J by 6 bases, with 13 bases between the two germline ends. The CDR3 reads CSASPSHSDTQYF. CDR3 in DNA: TGCAGTGCTAGTCCCAGTCATTCGGATACGCAGTATTTT.

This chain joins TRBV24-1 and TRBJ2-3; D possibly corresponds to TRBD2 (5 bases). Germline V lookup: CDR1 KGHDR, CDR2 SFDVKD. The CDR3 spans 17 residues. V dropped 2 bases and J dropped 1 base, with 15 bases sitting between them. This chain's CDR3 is CATSDSLPGDGTDTQYF. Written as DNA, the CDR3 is TGTGCCACCAGTGATTCTCTCCCCGGGGATGGCACAGATACGCAGTATTTT.